Sequencing of this T cell receptor (beta chain) was carried out in a study of cytomegalovirus exposure and HLA in healthy donors. The germline V and J ends were trimmed by 4 bases and 1 base, with 10 bases remaining between them. This CDR3 is built from 13 residues. In germline, CDR1 is GTSNPN, CDR2 SVGIG (reference sequence). Study results and caveats: The study recorded around 160 TCR beta chains that were cytomegalovirus-associated. Other equally common chains were less clonally expanded than HLA-associated TCR beta chains, a later analysis showed.

Comments on this clone: The antigen is not known.

PCR involved 60 Vbeta and 13 Jbeta primers. TCRdb's copy holds only in-frame clones and misses some; the assay was immunoSEQ multiplex PCR. The top ten hold 3.9% of the sample, which has about 140,000 clones, 60% to 85% seen once. Sequencing was carried out using PBMCs. This chain links TRBV30 with TRBJ1-1; D unresolved. The sequence derives from a man in his late teens or twenties in good health and CMV-seronegative. CDR3 region: CAWNPGGNTEAFF. CDR3 DNA sequence: TGTGCCTGGAACCCGGGAGGGAACACTGAAGCTTTCTTT.